This entry lists 20 T cell receptor beta chains sequenced from one sample in a study of cytomegalovirus exposure and HLA in healthy donors. Amplification used 60 Vbeta primers and 13 Jbeta primers. Sequencing was performed with immunoSEQ multiplex PCR; in TCRdb, only in-frame clones are kept and a portion is missing. The profile shows more than 200,000 clones, about 80% of them singletons. Sequencing was done on a sample of PBMCs. These receptors all stem from a male donor in good health and CMV-seronegative.

The chain is built from TRBV19 and TRBJ1-5; 7 positions match TRBD1. The length of the CDR3 is 17 residues. Germline loops: CDR1 LNHDA, CDR2 SQIVND (reference sequence). V dropped 5 bases and J dropped 0; count of bases not matched to a gene: 10. The CDR3 protein is CASSLLKGQYSNQPQHF. The CDR3 DNA reads as TGTGCCAGTAGTTTGTTAAAGGGACAGTATAGCAATCAGCCCCAGCATTTT.

In its sample, this clone was seen once. The chain joins TRBV18 to TRBJ1-5; the D gene is possibly TRBD1 (6 bases). The CDR3 is made up of 17 amino acids. The germline V gene has CDR1 KGHSH and CDR2 LQKENI. V shed 3 bases and J shed 1 base, with 16 bases lying between them. CDR3 in DNA: TGTGCCAGCTCACCGTACGGGACACTTAGGAGCAATCAGCCCCAGCATTTT. Protein: CASSPYGTLRSNQPQHF.

V usage is TRBV9 and J usage is TRBJ2-3; 7 positions match TRBD2. The CDR3 covers 12 residues. In germline, CDR1 is SGDLS, CDR2 YYNGEE. With V trimmed by 7 bases and J by 1 base, 0 bases remained unmatched. CDR3: CASGGGTDTQYF. CDR3 DNA sequence: TGTGCCAGCGGGGGGGGCACAGATACGCAGTATTTT.

V usage is TRBV7-2 and J usage is TRBJ2-5; 9 bases match TRBD1. The V segment lost 4 bases and the J segment 3 bases; nucleotides outside the gene matches: 12. Germline V gene data show CDR1 as SGHTA and CDR2 as FQGNSA. This CDR3 is 17 amino acids long. The chain's CDR3 is CASSSLSGTGPKETQYF. The CDR3 nucleotides read TGTGCCAGCAGCTCCCTGTCAGGGACAGGGCCCAAAGAGACCCAGTACTTC.

This chain links TRBV9 with TRBJ2-7; possible D gene TRBD1, 6 bases. The germline CDR1 and CDR2 sequences are SGDLS and YYNGEE. V lost 1 base to trimming and J lost 6 bases, with 14 bases between them. The CDR3 is made up of 14 amino acids. In DNA, the CDR3 is TGTGCCAGCAGCGTACACAGGGATGGTGGCGAGCAGTACTTC. Translation gives CASSVHRDGGEQYF.

The chain is built from TRBV5-4 and TRBJ2-5; 10 bases match TRBD2. V gave up 5 bases and J gave up 1 base; unmatched junction bases: 2. CDR1 is SGHNT and CDR2 is YYREEE in the germline V gene (reference sequence). CDR3 size: 14 residues. CDR3: CASRERGGQETQYF. CDR3 coding DNA: TGTGCCAGCAGGGAGCGGGGGGGCCAAGAGACCCAGTACTTC.

The chain is built from TRBV29-1 and TRBJ2-7, with a possible D match to TRBD1 (6 bases). V gave up 4 bases and J gave up 0 bases, with 10 bases separating them. Germline loops: CDR1 SQVTM, CDR2 ANQGSEA. The CDR3 loop spans 13 amino acids. The CDR3 region is CSVAGAVSYEQYF. Here the CDR3 DNA reads TGCAGCGTTGCAGGGGCCGTCTCCTACGAGCAGTACTTC.

Details on this clone: The same CDR3 is also encoded by other DNA sequences in this sample. The chain links TRBV13 to TRBJ2-7; D is possibly TRBD2 (5 bases). V was cut by 8 bases and J by 7 bases, with 15 bases left in between. Germline CDR1 reads PRHDT; CDR2 reads FYEKMQ (reference sequence). The CDR3 is 12 residues long. The CDR3 loop is CASSALAGEQYF. In DNA, the CDR3 is TGTGCCAGCTCCGCCCTAGCAGGAGAGCAGTACTTC.

In DNA form, the CDR3 reads TGTGCCAGCAGTGGCCAGACAGGGAGGAATGAGCAGTACTTC. It specifies CASSGQTGRNEQYF. The chain recombines TRBV25-1 with TRBJ2-7, with D tentatively TRBD1 (7 bases). V was shortened by 4 bases and J by 7 bases, with 17 bases between the two germline ends. CDR1 and CDR2 from the germline V gene are MGHDK and SYGVNS. The length of the CDR3 is 14 residues.

The chain has TRBV15 and TRBJ2-5; no reliable D call. This CDR3 is built from 16 residues. Germline V gives CDR1 LNHNV, CDR2 YYDKDF (reference sequence). The V end was cut by 1 base, the J end by 5 bases, with 17 bases between. The CDR3 bases are TGTGCCACCAGCAGAGCGCCAGACTCCTCTCGGGAGACCCAGTACTTC. Encoded protein: CATSRAPDSSRETQYF.

CDR3 in DNA: TGTGCCAGCAGTTTACTAGGGAGCGAGCAGTACTTC. Its translation: CASSLLGSEQYF. This chain joins TRBV27 and TRBJ2-7; D is perhaps TRBD2 (5 bases). The CDR3 covers 12 residues. Trimming stripped 2 bases from V and 6 bases from J, with 8 bases between. Germline V lookup: CDR1 MNHEY, CDR2 SMNVEV (reference sequence).

The chain links TRBV28 to TRBJ2-7; D may be TRBD2 (5 bases). This CDR3 contains 13 residues. Germline assignment: CDR1 MDHEN and CDR2 SYDVKM. V lost 8 bases, J lost 5 bases, and 16 bases lay in between. Here the CDR3 DNA reads TGTGCCAGCGGGCAGAGTTCGGAGGACGAGCAGTACTTC. Protein sequence: CASGQSSEDEQYF.

The rearrangement uses TRBV18 and TRBJ2-1; 7 bases align to TRBD2. V gave up 4 bases and J gave up 4 bases; unmatched junction bases: 10. The CDR3 spans 16 residues. Germline CDR1 and CDR2: KGHSH and LQKENI. The CDR3 reads CASSRPTSNGYNEQFF. The CDR3 bases are TGTGCCAGCTCACGTCCGACTAGCAACGGGTACAATGAGCAGTTCTTC. Looking up the rest from reference TRBV18 and TRBJ2-1 gives the full variable domain: NAGVMQNPRHLVRRRGQEARLRCSPMKGHSHVYWYRQLPEEGLKFMVYLQKENIIDESGMPKERFSAEFPKEGPSILRIQQVVRGDSAAYFCASSRPTSNGYNEQFFGPGTRLTVL.

The chain has TRBV7-2 and TRBJ1-2; 7 nucleotides line up with TRBD1. The CDR3 contains 14 residues. Germline loops: CDR1 SGHTA, CDR2 FQGNSA. V was clipped by 5 bases and J by 2 bases; unmatched bases: 5. This chain's CDR3 is CASSPRQGNYGYTF. CDR3 sequence (DNA): TGTGCCAGCAGCCCTAGACAGGGAAACTATGGCTACACCTTC.

This rearrangement joins TRBV13 to TRBJ1-5; D ambiguous. The V and J ends lost 2 bases and 4 bases respectively, with 9 bases between them. The CDR3 has 14 residues. Germline V gives CDR1 PRHDT, CDR2 FYEKMQ (reference sequence). Here the CDR3 reads CASSLTGGNQPQHF. The DNA of the CDR3 is TGTGCCAGCAGCTTAACGGGAGGGAATCAGCCCCAGCATTTT.

The chain carries TRBV15 and TRBJ2-5; no reliable D call. Trimming left V 0 bases short and J 2 bases short, with 10 bases between. The CDR3 length is 15 residues. The germline gives CDR1 LNHNV, CDR2 YYDKDF (reference sequence). CDR3 amino acids: CATSRDPGLQETQYF. The CDR3 coding sequence is TGTGCCACCAGCAGAGACCCTGGCTTGCAAGAGACCCAGTACTTC.

The chain combines TRBV9 with TRBJ2-7, with 8 bases that match TRBD1. The CDR3 has 14 residues. Germline CDR1 is SGDLS and CDR2 is YYNGEE. V lost 4 bases to trimming and J lost 2 bases; unmatched junction nucleotides: 5. The CDR3 nucleotides read TGTGCCAGCAGCCGGGGACAGGCAACCTACGAGCAGTACTTC. The encoded protein is CASSRGQATYEQYF.

This chain uses TRBV27 with TRBJ1-5, with TRBD1 matching 8 bases. This CDR3 has 14 amino acids. Trimming cost V 5 bases and J 9 bases; bases outside gene matches: 9. Germline assignment: CDR1 MNHEY and CDR2 SMNVEV (reference sequence). CDR3 sequence reads: CASSIDRGDGPQHF. CDR3 bases: TGTGCCAGCAGTATAGACAGGGGAGACGGGCCCCAGCATTTT.

The V gene is TRBV7-9, the J gene TRBJ2-3; D possibly corresponds to TRBD2 (5 bases). The CDR3 is made up of 13 amino acids. V lost 1 base to trimming and J lost 3 bases, with 5 bases between them. Germline lookup yields CDR1 SEHNR and CDR2 FQNEAQ (reference sequence). Here the CDR3 reads CASSLGRTDTQYF. The CDR3, as DNA: TGTGCCAGCAGCTTAGGGAGGACAGATACGCAGTATTTT.

The rearrangement uses TRBV7-9 and TRBJ2-1, with 12 bases that match TRBD2. CDR3 length: 17 amino acids. V shed 5 bases and J 7 bases; nucleotides not matched to a gene: 12. Germline CDR1 SEHNR, CDR2 FQNEAQ (reference sequence). Here the CDR3 reads CASSPSALAGGGNEQFF. The CDR3 DNA is TGTGCCAGCAGCCCGTCCGCACTAGCGGGAGGTGGTAATGAGCAGTTCTTC.